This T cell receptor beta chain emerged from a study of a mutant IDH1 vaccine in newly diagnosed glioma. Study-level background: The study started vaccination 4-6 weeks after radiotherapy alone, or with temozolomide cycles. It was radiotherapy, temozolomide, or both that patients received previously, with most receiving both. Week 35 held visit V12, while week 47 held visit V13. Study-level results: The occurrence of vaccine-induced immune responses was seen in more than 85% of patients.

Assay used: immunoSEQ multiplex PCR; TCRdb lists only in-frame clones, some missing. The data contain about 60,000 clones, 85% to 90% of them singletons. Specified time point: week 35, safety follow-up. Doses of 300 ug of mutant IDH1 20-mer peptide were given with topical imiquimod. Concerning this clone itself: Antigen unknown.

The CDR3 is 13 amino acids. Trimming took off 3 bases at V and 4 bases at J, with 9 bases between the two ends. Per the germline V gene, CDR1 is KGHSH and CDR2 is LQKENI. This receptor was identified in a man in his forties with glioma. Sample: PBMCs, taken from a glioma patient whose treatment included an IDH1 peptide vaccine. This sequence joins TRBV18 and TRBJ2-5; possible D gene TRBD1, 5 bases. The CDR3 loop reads CASSPRQGETQYF. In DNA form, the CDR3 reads TGTGCCAGCTCACCCCGGCAGGGAGAGACCCAGTACTTC.